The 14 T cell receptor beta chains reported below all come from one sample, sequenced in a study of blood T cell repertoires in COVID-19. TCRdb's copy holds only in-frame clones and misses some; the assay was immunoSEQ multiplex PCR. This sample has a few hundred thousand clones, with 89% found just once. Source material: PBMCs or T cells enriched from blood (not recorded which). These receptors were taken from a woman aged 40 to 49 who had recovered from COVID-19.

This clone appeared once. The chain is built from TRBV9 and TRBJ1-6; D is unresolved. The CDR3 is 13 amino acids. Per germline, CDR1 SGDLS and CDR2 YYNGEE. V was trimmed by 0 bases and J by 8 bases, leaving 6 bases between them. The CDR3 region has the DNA TGTGCCAGCAGCGTAGAACGGGATTCACCCCTCCACTTT. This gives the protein CASSVERDSPLHF.

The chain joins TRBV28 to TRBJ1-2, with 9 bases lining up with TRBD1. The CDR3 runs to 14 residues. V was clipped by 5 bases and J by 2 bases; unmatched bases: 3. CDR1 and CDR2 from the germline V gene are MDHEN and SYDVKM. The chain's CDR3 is CASSTGTGNYGYTF. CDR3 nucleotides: TGTGCCAGCAGTACCGGGACAGGGAACTATGGCTACACCTTC.

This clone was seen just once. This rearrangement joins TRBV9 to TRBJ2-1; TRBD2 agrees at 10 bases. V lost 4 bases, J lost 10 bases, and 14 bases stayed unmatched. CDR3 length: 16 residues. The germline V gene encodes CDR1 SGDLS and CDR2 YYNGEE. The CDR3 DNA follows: TGTGCCAGCAGCCCAGGACTAGCGGCCCCCGGGGGGGAGCAGTTCTTC. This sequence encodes CASSPGLAAPGGEQFF.

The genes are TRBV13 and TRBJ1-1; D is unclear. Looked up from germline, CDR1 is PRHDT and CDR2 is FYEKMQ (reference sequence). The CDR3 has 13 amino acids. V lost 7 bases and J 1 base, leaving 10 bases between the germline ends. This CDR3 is CASTRRGNTEAFF. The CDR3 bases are TGTGCCAGCACCCGGAGAGGGAACACTGAAGCTTTCTTT.

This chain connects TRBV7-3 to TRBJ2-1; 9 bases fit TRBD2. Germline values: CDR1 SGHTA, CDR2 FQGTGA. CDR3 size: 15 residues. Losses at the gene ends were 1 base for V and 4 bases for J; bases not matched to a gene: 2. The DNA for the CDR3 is TGTGCCAGCAGCTTAAGCGGGAGGGAGTACAATGAGCAGTTCTTC. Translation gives CASSLSGREYNEQFF.

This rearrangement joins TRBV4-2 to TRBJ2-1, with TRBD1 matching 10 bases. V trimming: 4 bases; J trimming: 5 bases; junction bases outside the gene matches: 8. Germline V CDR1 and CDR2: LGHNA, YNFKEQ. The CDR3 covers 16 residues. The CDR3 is CASSRLDRGLDNEQFF. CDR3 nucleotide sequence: TGTGCCAGCAGCCGGCTCGACAGGGGGCTAGACAATGAGCAGTTCTTC.

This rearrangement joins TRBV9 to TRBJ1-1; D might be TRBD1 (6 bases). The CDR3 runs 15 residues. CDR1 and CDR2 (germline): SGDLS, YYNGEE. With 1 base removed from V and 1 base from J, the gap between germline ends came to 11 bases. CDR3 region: CASSVIPDRNTEAFF. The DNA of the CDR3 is TGTGCCAGCAGCGTAATCCCGGACAGGAACACTGAAGCTTTCTTT.

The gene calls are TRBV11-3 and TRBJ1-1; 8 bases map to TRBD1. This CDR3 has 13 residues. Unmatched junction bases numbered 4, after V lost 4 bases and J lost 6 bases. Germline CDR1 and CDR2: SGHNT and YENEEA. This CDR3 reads CASSSGGNAEAFF. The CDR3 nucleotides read TGTGCCAGCAGCTCAGGGGGCAACGCTGAAGCTTTCTTT.

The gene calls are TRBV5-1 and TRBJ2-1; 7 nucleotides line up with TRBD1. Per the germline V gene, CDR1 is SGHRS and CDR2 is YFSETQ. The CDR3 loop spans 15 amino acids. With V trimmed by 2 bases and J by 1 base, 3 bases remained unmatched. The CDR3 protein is CASSLRQGSYNEQFF. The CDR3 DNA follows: TGCGCCAGCAGCTTAAGACAGGGATCCTACAATGAGCAGTTCTTC.

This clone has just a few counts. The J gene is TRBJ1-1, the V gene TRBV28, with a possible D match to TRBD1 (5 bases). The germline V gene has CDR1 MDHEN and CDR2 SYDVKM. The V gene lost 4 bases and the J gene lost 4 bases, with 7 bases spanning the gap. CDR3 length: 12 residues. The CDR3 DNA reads TGTGCCAGCAGTTGGGGGGGCACTGAAGCTTTCTTT. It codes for CASSWGGTEAFF.

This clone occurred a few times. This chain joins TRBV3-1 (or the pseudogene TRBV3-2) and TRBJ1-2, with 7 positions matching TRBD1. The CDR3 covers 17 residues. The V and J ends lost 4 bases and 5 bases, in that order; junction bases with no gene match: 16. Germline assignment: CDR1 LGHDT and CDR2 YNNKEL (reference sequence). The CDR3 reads CASSPIPGDRKLYGYTF. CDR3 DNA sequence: TGTGCCAGCAGCCCCATTCCCGGGGACAGAAAACTTTATGGCTACACCTTC.

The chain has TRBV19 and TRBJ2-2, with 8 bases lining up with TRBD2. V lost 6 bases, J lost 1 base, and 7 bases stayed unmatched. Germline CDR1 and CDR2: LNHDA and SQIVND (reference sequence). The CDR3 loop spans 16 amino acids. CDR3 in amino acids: CASSDTGTRNTGELFF. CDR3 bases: TGTGCCAGTAGCGATACCGGGACTAGGAACACCGGGGAGCTGTTTTTT.

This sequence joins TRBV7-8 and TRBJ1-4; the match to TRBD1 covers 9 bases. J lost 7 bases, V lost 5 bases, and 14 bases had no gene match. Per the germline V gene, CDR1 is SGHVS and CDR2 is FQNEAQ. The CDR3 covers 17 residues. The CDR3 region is CASSAPGQGSPAEKLFF. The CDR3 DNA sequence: TGTGCCAGCAGCGCCCCGGGACAGGGCTCTCCCGCTGAAAAACTGTTTTTT.

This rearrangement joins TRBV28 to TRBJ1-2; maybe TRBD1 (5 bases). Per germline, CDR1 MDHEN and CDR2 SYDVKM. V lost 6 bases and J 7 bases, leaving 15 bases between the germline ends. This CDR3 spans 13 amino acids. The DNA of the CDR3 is TGTGCCAGCAGCGTCAGACCAGGGTCTGGCTACACCTTC. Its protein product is CASSVRPGSGYTF.